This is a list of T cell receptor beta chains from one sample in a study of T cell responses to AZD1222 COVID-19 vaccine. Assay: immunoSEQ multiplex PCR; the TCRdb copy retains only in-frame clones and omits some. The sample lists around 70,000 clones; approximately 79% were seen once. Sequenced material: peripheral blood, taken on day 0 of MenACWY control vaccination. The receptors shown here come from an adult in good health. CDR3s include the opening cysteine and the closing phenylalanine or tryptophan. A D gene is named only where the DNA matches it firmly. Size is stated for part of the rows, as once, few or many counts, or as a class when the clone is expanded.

TGTGCCAGCAGCGCGCCCGGGGGGCTGAACACCGGGGAGCTGTTTTTT	CASSAPGGLNTGELFF	TRBV9	.	.	TRBJ2-2
TGTGCCTGGAGCCCGGACAGGGGGAACTATGGCTACACCTTC	CAWSPDRGNYGYTF	TRBV30	TRBD1	.	TRBJ1-2
TGCAGCGTTACTACAGGGGGGGATCAGCCCCAGCATTTT	CSVTTGGDQPQHF	TRBV29-1	TRBD1	.	TRBJ1-5
TGTGCCAGCAGTTTATGGGGACCGACCTCTGGAAACACCATATATTTT	CASSLWGPTSGNTIYF	TRBV28	.	.	TRBJ1-3
TGTGCCAGCAGCCAATTACCGGGAGCCCCCCAGTACTTC	CASSQLPGAPQYF	TRBV14	.	.	TRBJ2-5
TGTGCCAGCAGCCCGGGCCCTATGGGTAATGAGCAGTTCTTC	CASSPGPMGNEQFF	TRBV4-2	.	.	TRBJ2-1
TGTGCCGGCACAGAAGGGAACTATGGCTACACCTTC	CAGTEGNYGYTF	TRBV2	.	.	TRBJ1-2
TGTGCCAGCGGGCCAAGCGATGGAAGCTCCTATAATTCACCCCTCCACTTT	CASGPSDGSSYNSPLHF	TRBV5-6	.	.	TRBJ1-6
TGTGCCAGCAGCGGGAGGGCTAGCGGGGGCACAGATACGCAGTATTTT	CASSGRASGGTDTQYF	TRBV7-2	TRBD2	.	TRBJ2-3
TGTGCCAGTAGCAAACTAGGGGCCTCCTACAATGAGCAGTTCTTC	CASSKLGASYNEQFF	TRBV19	.	.	TRBJ2-1
TGCAGCTTTACAAGTTCCAGCGGGGGGCCCTACAATGAGCAGTTCTTC	CSFTSSSGGPYNEQFF	TRBV29-1	TRBD2	.	TRBJ2-1
TGTGCCAGTAGTCTCCCTGGGCGGGCCCCCCGGGAGCAGTTCTTC	CASSLPGRAPREQFF	TRBV19	.	.	TRBJ2-1
TGTGCCAGCAGTGTTACTAGCGGGAGAAACGAGCAGTACTTC	CASSVTSGRNEQYF	TRBV2	TRBD2	few	TRBJ2-7
TGTGCCAGCAGCTTAGACCGGGACAGGGGTGCCGGGGAGCTGTTTTTT	CASSLDRDRGAGELFF	TRBV11-3	TRBD1	.	TRBJ2-2
TGTGCCAGCAGCTTAGGAGGCAACCGCCCGGAGCAGTACTTC	CASSLGGNRPEQYF	TRBV7-2	.	.	TRBJ2-7
TGCGCCAGCAGCTTGGGACAGCAAGGCTACACCTTC	CASSLGQQGYTF	TRBV5-1	.	.	TRBJ1-2
TGTGCCAGCAGCGGGGGGGGACTAGCGGGCCCGATAGGGGAGCAGTTCTTC	CASSGGGLAGPIGEQFF	TRBV5-8	TRBD2	few	TRBJ2-1